This T cell receptor beta chain derives from a study of cytomegalovirus exposure and HLA in healthy donors. Study overall: From HLA-typed donors, an early data release held around 80 million unique TCRs.

All donors participated as healthy donors of bone marrow. Per germline, CDR1 LNHNV and CDR2 YYDKDF (reference sequence). With V trimmed by 2 bases and J by 7 bases, 7 bases remained unmatched. This CDR3 region has 15 residues. This PCR relied on a set of 60 Vbeta primers and 13 Jbeta primers. Profiled with immunoSEQ multiplex PCR; TCRdb holds only in-frame clones, not every one. This sample has 200,000 or so clones, with approximately 84% found just once. This clone has just one count. Its cognate antigen is unknown. Study-wide points: Reports indicated that the classifier achieved high specificity and sensitivity in diagnosing cytomegalovirus status.

This receptor was taken from a boy aged 5-17 years in good health and CMV-seronegative. Sequenced sample: PBMCs. The chain is built from TRBV15 and TRBJ1-5; TRBD1 aligns across 8 bases. The CDR3 DNA reads as TGTGCCACCAGCAGATCAGGGGGCACGGGGCAGCCCCAGCATTTT. Residues: CATSRSGGTGQPQHF.